These T cell receptor beta chains were read from a single sample in a study of cytomegalovirus exposure and HLA in healthy donors. The table came from immunoSEQ multiplex PCR; TCRdb's copy has only in-frame clones and leaves some out. This specimen shows tens of thousands of clones; the ten leading clones hold around 1.1%. Sample: PBMCs. Source of these receptors: a woman aged 25 to 39 in good health and CMV-seronegative. CDR3s leave out the opening cysteine and the closing phenylalanine or tryptophan.

CDR3 length: 11
V gene: TRBV10-2
J gene: TRBJ1-1
CDR3 protein: ASSEGRNTEAF

CDR3 length: 13
V gene: TRBV6-1
J gene: TRBJ2-1
CDR3 protein: ASSENSVPYNEQF

CDR3 length: 12
V gene: TRBV2
J gene: TRBJ1-5
CDR3 protein: ASSTGDSNQPQH

CDR3 length: 16
V gene: TRBV4-2
J gene: TRBJ2-2
CDR3 protein: ASSQGLAGGRGTGELF

CDR3 length: 12
V gene: TRBV27
J gene: TRBJ1-1
CDR3 protein: ASSPGGPSVEAF

CDR3 length: 13
V gene: TRBV6-5
J gene: TRBJ2-5
CDR3 protein: ASSRAGGRKETQY

CDR3 length: 14
V gene: TRBV19
J gene: TRBJ2-5
CDR3 protein: ASSRNLAEGEETQY

CDR3 length: 11
V gene: TRBV7-8
J gene: TRBJ2-7
CDR3 protein: ASSPHGAYEQY

CDR3 length: 9
V gene: TRBV30
J gene: TRBJ1-1
CDR3 protein: AWRTEAEAF

CDR3 length: 11
V gene: TRBV25-1
J gene: TRBJ2-7
CDR3 protein: ASSGTLSHEQY

CDR3 length: 15
V gene: TRBV7-9
J gene: TRBJ2-1
CDR3 protein: ASSLDSLAGGLVEQF

CDR3 length: 12
V gene: TRBV19
J gene: TRBJ1-2
CDR3 protein: ASSHRGRNYGYT

CDR3 length: 13
V gene: TRBV30
J gene: TRBJ2-7
CDR3 protein: AWNPRDREPYEQY

CDR3 length: 13
V gene: TRBV19
J gene: TRBJ1-2
CDR3 protein: ASPRDISANYGYT

CDR3 length: 12
V gene: TRBV6-1
J gene: TRBJ2-5
CDR3 protein: ASSEYGGRETQY

CDR3 length: 14
V gene: TRBV4-2
J gene: TRBJ2-1
CDR3 protein: ASSPIAGGARDEQF

CDR3 length: 11
V gene: TRBV14
J gene: TRBJ2-5
CDR3 protein: ASSQWRGETQY

CDR3 length: 15
V gene: TRBV4-2
J gene: TRBJ1-3
CDR3 protein: ASSQDAHSGSGNTIY

CDR3 length: 12
V gene: TRBV5-1
J gene: TRBJ2-5
CDR3 protein: ASSGLASQETQY

CDR3 length: 14
V gene: TRBV18
J gene: TRBJ2-7
CDR3 protein: ASSPPTGDLAGEQY

CDR3 length: 13
V gene: TRBV9
J gene: TRBJ2-2
CDR3 protein: ASSVNRGGTGELF

CDR3 length: 14
V gene: TRBV7-2
J gene: TRBJ1-2
CDR3 protein: ASSPRQTGTFYGYT

CDR3 length: 13
V gene: TRBV5-8
J gene: TRBJ1-5
CDR3 protein: ASSPGSGFGQPQH

CDR3 length: 12
V gene: TRBV4-1
J gene: TRBJ1-1
CDR3 protein: ASSLTGVGTEAF

CDR3 length: 13
V gene: TRBV6-5
J gene: TRBJ1-1
CDR3 protein: ASALRGGANTEAF

CDR3 length: 11
V gene: TRBV5-4
J gene: TRBJ2-5
CDR3 protein: ASEDRGGETQY

CDR3 length: 12
V gene: TRBV6-6
J gene: TRBJ1-2
CDR3 protein: ASRLTGPNYGYT

CDR3 length: 15
V gene: TRBV18
J gene: TRBJ2-1
CDR3 protein: ASSLPAGLSSDNEQF

CDR3 length: 14
V gene: TRBV19
J gene: TRBJ2-2
CDR3 protein: ASSISVGTQTGELF

CDR3 length: 12
V gene: TRBV30
J gene: TRBJ1-1
CDR3 protein: AWDRRGRNTEDF

CDR3 length: 14
V gene: TRBV18
J gene: TRBJ2-3
CDR3 protein: ASSPTGLAKTDTQY

CDR3 length: 12
V gene: TRBV28
J gene: TRBJ2-7
CDR3 protein: ASSPAGSDYEQY

CDR3 length: 12
V gene: TRBV2
J gene: TRBJ1-2
CDR3 protein: ASIPTGRRSGYT

CDR3 length: 14
V gene: TRBV6-5
J gene: TRBJ1-1
CDR3 protein: ASSYSIKRERTEAF

CDR3 length: 11
V gene: TRBV5-1
J gene: TRBJ1-1
CDR3 protein: ASSGQGKTEAF

CDR3 length: 12
V gene: TRBV11-2
J gene: TRBJ2-2
CDR3 protein: ASSPPGNTGELF

CDR3 length: 13
V gene: TRBV9
J gene: TRBJ1-4
CDR3 protein: ASSLRTGGREKLF

CDR3 length: 11
V gene: TRBV19
J gene: TRBJ2-1
CDR3 protein: ASSDGQGREQF

CDR3 length: 13
V gene: TRBV19
J gene: TRBJ1-1
CDR3 protein: ASSVTGGGYTEAF

CDR3 length: 14
V gene: TRBV6-5
J gene: TRBJ2-6
CDR3 protein: ASSLSRGSGANVLT

CDR3 length: 13
V gene: TRBV6-6
J gene: TRBJ2-7
CDR3 protein: ASSKGTRGYYEQY

CDR3 length: 17
V gene: TRBV14
J gene: TRBJ2-1
CDR3 protein: ASSPGVETSSISGDEQF

CDR3 length: 12
V gene: TRBV2
J gene: TRBJ2-5
CDR3 protein: ASSEARRKETQY

CDR3 length: 12
V gene: TRBV6-1
J gene: TRBJ1-2
CDR3 protein: ASRISQGAGGYT

CDR3 length: 14
V gene: TRBV4-1
J gene: TRBJ2-1
CDR3 protein: ASSQDKTGAYNEQF

CDR3 length: 11
V gene: TRBV6-1
J gene: TRBJ2-5
CDR3 protein: ASSIMGGETQY

CDR3 length: 12
V gene: TRBV7-9
J gene: TRBJ1-3
CDR3 protein: ASSQEASGNTIY

CDR3 length: 13
V gene: TRBV7-2
J gene: TRBJ2-3
CDR3 protein: ASSLDRVSTDTQY

CDR3 length: 12
V gene: TRBV19
J gene: TRBJ2-1
CDR3 protein: ASSNPPGGNEQF

CDR3 length: 14
V gene: TRBV5-1
J gene: TRBJ2-7
CDR3 protein: ASSLSPGQASYEQY

CDR3 length: 10
V gene: TRBV30
J gene: TRBJ2-1
CDR3 protein: AWLPSGNEQF

CDR3 length: 11
V gene: TRBV2
J gene: TRBJ1-2
CDR3 protein: ASTPDRDYGYT

CDR3 length: 11
V gene: TRBV6-5
J gene: TRBJ2-4
CDR3 protein: ASRRTEQNIQY

CDR3 length: 13
V gene: TRBV11-2
J gene: TRBJ2-1
CDR3 protein: ASSLEPRDYNEQF

CDR3 length: 12
V gene: TRBV30
J gene: TRBJ2-5
CDR3 protein: AWGAVAPRGTQY

CDR3 length: 14
V gene: TRBV19
J gene: TRBJ2-2
CDR3 protein: ASSQGQGAGAGELF

CDR3 length: 14
V gene: TRBV18
J gene: TRBJ1-1
CDR3 protein: ASSPLDRAGNTEAF

CDR3 length: 12
V gene: TRBV18
J gene: TRBJ1-2
CDR3 protein: ASSISAENYGYT

CDR3 length: 17
V gene: TRBV5-1
J gene: TRBJ2-3
CDR3 protein: ASSSSLSGGLASTDTQY